This is a list of T cell receptor beta chains from one sample in a study of blood T cell repertoires in COVID-19. The data were produced by immunoSEQ multiplex PCR, yet TCRdb's version contains in-frame clones alone and is incomplete. The data show about 160,000 clones, over 70% seen once. Sample: PBMCs or T cells enriched from blood (not recorded which). These receptor sequences come from a woman between 40 and 55 years old with acute COVID-19. Each CDR3 is given with its conserved first and last residue. The order of the fields is J gene, clone size, D gene, V gene, CDR3 length, CDR3 protein. D genes are given only for firm matches. Not all rows give a size; the values are once, few, many and, for expanded clones, a class.

>TRBJ1-1|NA|TRBD1|TRBV28|15
CASSLNLPGQGFTFF
>TRBJ2-5|NA|TRBD2|TRBV5-1|14
CASRAGPPQETQYF
>TRBJ2-5|NA|NA|TRBV4-1|15
CASSQDWTLGETQYF
>TRBJ1-1|NA|TRBD1|TRBV5-4|14
CATIRGTGVTEAFF
>TRBJ2-7|NA|NA|TRBV21-1|16
CASSKGRRTPSYEQYF
>TRBJ2-5|NA|NA|TRBV5-1|12
CASSLGVETQYF
>TRBJ2-2|once|TRBD2|TRBV9|15
CASSLAGGNTGELFF
>TRBJ2-3|NA|TRBD2|TRBV5-1|17
CASSLGTSGRATDTQYF
>TRBJ2-7|few|TRBD2|TRBV10-1|15
CASSESKGGPNEQYF
>TRBJ2-7|medium-sized|NA|TRBV1|15
CTSSPRAGAYYEQYF
>TRBJ2-7|many|NA|TRBV7-9|13
CASSESGNGEQYF
>TRBJ2-1|NA|TRBD2|TRBV7-3|14
CASSLRLAGTEQFF
>TRBJ2-1|NA|NA|TRBV6-5|14
CASSRNTGYNEQFF
>TRBJ1-4|NA|NA|TRBV19|12
CASSIRNEKLFF
>TRBJ1-5|NA|NA|TRBV19|13
CASSLLWAGPQHF
>TRBJ2-7|NA|NA|TRBV6-5|13
CASQTSRAREQYF
>TRBJ2-4|few|TRBD2|TRBV19|15
CASSTQLAGEDIQYF